The source of this TCR beta chain is a study of post-analysis software for immune sequencing data. About the research overall: Multiple sclerosis in the patients followed relapsing-remitting, secondary progressive and progressive-relapsing courses.

The authors incorporated unique molecular identifiers into the TCR beta cDNA libraries. With about 0.95 to 11 million T cells as the source, 500,000 to 650,000 cDNA molecules resulted. TCRdb analysed the PCR reads with MiXCR anew, one entry per CDR3 protein. The data contain roughly 570,000 distinct CDR3 sequences, approximately 34% of them singletons. About this clonotype: Its antigen is unknown.

Study-level findings and limits: Those samples that were prepared in the same batch co-clustered strongly by F measure. Among multiple sclerosis patients, normalized Chao1 diversity was significantly below that of controls.

The sequenced material came from blood. The sequence was collected from a girl aged 2-17 years with multiple sclerosis.

CDR3 region: CSVEPASGGADEQFF. In DNA form, the CDR3 reads TGCAGCGTTGAACCTGCTAGCGGGGGGGCGGATGAGCAGTTCTTC. This chain uses TRBV29-1 with TRBJ2-1, with TRBD2 matching 12 bases. CDR1 and CDR2 from the germline V gene are SQVTM and ANQGSEA. The CDR3 consists of 15 residues. The ends lost 2 bases at V and 8 bases at J; junction bases unmatched: 7.